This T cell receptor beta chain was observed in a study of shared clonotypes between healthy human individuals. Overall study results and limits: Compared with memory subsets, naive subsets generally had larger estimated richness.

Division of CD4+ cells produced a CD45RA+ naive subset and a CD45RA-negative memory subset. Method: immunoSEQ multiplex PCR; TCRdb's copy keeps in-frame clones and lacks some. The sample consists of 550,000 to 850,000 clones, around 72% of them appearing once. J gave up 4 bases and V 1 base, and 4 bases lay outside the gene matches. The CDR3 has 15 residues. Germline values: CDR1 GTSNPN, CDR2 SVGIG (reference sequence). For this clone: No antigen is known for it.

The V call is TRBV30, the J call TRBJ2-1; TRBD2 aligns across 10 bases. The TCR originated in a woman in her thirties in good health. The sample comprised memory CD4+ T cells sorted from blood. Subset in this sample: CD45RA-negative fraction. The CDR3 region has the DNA TGTGCCTGGAGTGCCCTAGCGGGAGCATACAATGAGCAGTTCTTC. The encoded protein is CAWSALAGAYNEQFF. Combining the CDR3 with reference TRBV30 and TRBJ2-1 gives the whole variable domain SQTIHQWPATLVQPVGSPLSLECTVEGTSNPNLYWYRQAAGRGLQLLFYSVGIGQISSEVPQNLSASRPQDRQFILSSKKLLLSDSGFYLCAWSALAGAYNEQFFGPGTRLTVL.